This TCR beta chain was retrieved from a study of T cells in Graves' hyperthyroidism and ophthalmopathy. At the level of the study: The blood sample was taken at first diagnosis, before treatment began. Overall study findings and caveats: Most clonotypes expanded in thyroid above 0.001 were likewise present in blood.

Only one count was recorded for this clonotype. Its antigen is not known. This CDR3 region has 14 residues. Trimming removed 4 bases at V and 2 bases at J, with 13 bases between. Germline CDR1 and CDR2: SGHRS and YFSETQ. Patients with uncontrolled infections, other autoimmune diseases, pregnancy or lactation were excluded. Template material for amplifying TCR beta CDR3 regions consisted of RNA transcripts. An initial round of RT-PCR targeting the TCR CDR3 relied on the HTBI primer set. Using its own MiXCR run on the multiplex PCR reads, TCRdb lists one record per CDR3 protein. The sample includes a few hundred thousand distinct CDR3 sequences, approximately 14% of them seen just once.

The TCR originated in a woman aged 18-29 years with Graves' hyperthyroidism. This chain joins TRBV5-1 and TRBJ2-7; a possible D gene is TRBD2 (6 bases). The source material was blood. In DNA form, the CDR3 reads TGCGCCAGCAGCCCGGGGGAGTACACCTACGAGCAGTACTTC. Translating gives CASSPGEYTYEQYF. The variable domain in full, with the rest retrieved from reference TRBV5-1 and TRBJ2-7, is KAGVTQTPRYLIKTRGQQVTLSCSPISGHRSVSWYQQTPGQGLQFLFEYFSETQRNKGNFPGRFSGRQFSNSRSEMNVSTLELGDSALYLCASSPGEYTYEQYFGPGTRLTVT.